This T cell receptor beta chain is from a study of blood T cell repertoires in COVID-19 (dated by TCRdb to between 2020 and 2021). Looking at the study overall: Samples covering the acute and convalescent phases of COVID-19 were provided by collaborators in the United States, Italy and Spain. The prospective study material was composed of cDNA or gDNA derived from T cells, B-cell-depleted T cells, or PBMCs. Subjects who had been exposed to COVID-19, were actively infected with it, or had recovered from it provided the deeply sampled blood TCRbeta repertoires that made up the dataset. The repertoires were released in a freely available public database meant as a resource for research on the immune response to SARS-CoV-2. Samples came from the ongoing ImmuneRACE study (first 160 participants) plus 1,254 subjects from 6 global collaborators. A de-identified subject ID, COVID-19 status, age in years and sex were almost always included in the sample metadata. HLA class I and class II types, where available, came from metadata supplied by the sample provider rather than from assay-based typing.

Comment on this clone: The specificity of this receptor is unknown. No base quality information exists; no much larger clone differs at one position.

Study-wide conclusions, independent of this receptor: How much clinical and demographic metadata was included differed by source and by participant, and the metadata was provided uncurated.

Whole blood was collected in K2EDTA tubes by collaborating institutions according to the institutions' own protocols. Collaborator samples were shipped for TCRbeta analysis as frozen whole blood, isolated PBMCs, or DNA extracted from either sample type. The immunoSEQ Assay, a bias-controlled multiplex PCR, was used to amplify TCRbeta CDR3 regions from genomic DNA. The original pipeline was this. The number of nucleated cells in each sample was estimated by amplification of reference gene primers within the assay. To quantify the absolute abundance of each unique TCRbeta CDR3 rearrangement, sequence reads were collapsed and filtered. For each sample, productive Simpson clonality was calculated by taking the square root of Simpson's diversity index across productive rearrangements. TCRdb holds this immuneACCESS table with in-frame rearrangements only. Some clones are missing; in checked studies, unresolved V genes explain under half, and the rest has no known cause. V and J calls and clone size follow that table, whereas D and trimming were derived from the DNA. The sample table holds 100,000 or so clones, of which about 85% were seen once. The ten largest make up about 1.7% of the sample.

Reading from cysteine to phenylalanine, the CDR3 counts 15 amino acids. Solely the CDR3 DNA is kept, with 45 bases framed from the first base. CDR1 and CDR2, looked up from the germline V gene, are LGHNT and FRNRAP. The V and J ends are trimmed by 5 bases and 3 bases, leaving 14 bases between them. This sequence was found in an older woman with active or convalescent COVID-19. The rearranged segments are TRBV12-5 and TRBJ2-4; a tentative D call is TRBD2 (5 bases match). Sequenced material: peripheral blood. The DNA reads as follows: TGTGCTAGTGGTCGAGGAGGAAGTAACAAAAACATTCAGTACTTC. The encoded protein is CASGRGGSNKNIQYF.